This T cell receptor (beta chain) is from a study of T cells in Graves' hyperthyroidism and ophthalmopathy. Study-wide findings and caveats: In the blood, most expanded thyroid clonotypes above 0.001 appeared as well. Separation of ophthalmopathy from stable hyperthyroidism was achieved by a 13 V-J model.

In its sample, this clonotype was seen many times. No antigen is known for it. In germline, CDR1 is DFQATT, CDR2 SNEGSKA (reference sequence). Trimming removed 3 bases from V and 2 bases from J, with 4 bases in between. The CDR3 covers 11 residues. Amplification of TCR beta CDR3 regions was performed using RNA transcripts as template. Using the HTBI primer set, a first-round RT-PCR was run on the TCR CDR3. TCRdb recomputed calls from the multiplex PCR reads with MiXCR, one row per CDR3 protein. The table shows hundreds of thousands of distinct CDR3 sequences, with 45% occurring only once. The gene calls are TRBV20-1 and TRBJ2-5; D unresolved. The sequenced sample was peripheral blood or thyroid tissue (not recorded which). The receptor was isolated from an adult man with Graves' disease, either hyperthyroidism or ophthalmopathy (not recorded which). CDR3 coding DNA: TGCAGTGCTAGTAGACAAGAGACCCAGTACTTC. Amino acid sequence: CSASRQETQYF.